This is a list of T cell receptor beta chains from one sample in a study of graft-versus-host responses after intestinal transplantation. Method: immunoSEQ multiplex PCR; TCRdb's copy keeps in-frame clones and lacks some. The data hold approximately 6,900 clones, with 20% to 25% observed a single time. Sequenced here: alloreactive CD4+ T cells from a mixed lymphocyte reaction culture, sampled before transplantation. The receptors here all came from a human patient who was an organ donor for intestinal transplantation. CDR3s include the opening cysteine and the closing phenylalanine or tryptophan.

TRBJ2-3,11,TRBV20-1,CSATGADTQYF
TRBJ2-7,13,TRBV7-2,CASSSGTRREQYF
TRBJ2-1,14,TRBV5-1,CASSLAGANNEQFF
TRBJ2-2,16,TRBV9,CASSVAGLAGAGELFF
TRBJ2-3,16,TRBV11-1,CASSLALAGGVDTQYF
TRBJ2-1,15,TRBV5-4,CASSLGGVQNNEQFF
TRBJ2-2,13,TRBV30,CAWSKWDTGELFF
TRBJ2-7,13,TRBV6-1,CASTRDRNYEQYF
TRBJ2-7,14,TRBV28,CASSPGPSGYEQYF
TRBJ1-1,15,TRBV2,CASSEVEWGYGMAFF
TRBJ1-3,16,TRBV10-1,CASSESGQGGENTIYF
TRBJ1-2,14,TRBV9,CASSVGAGDYGYTF
TRBJ2-2,18,TRBV7-4,CASSPTPLAAMNTGELFF
TRBJ2-5,15,TRBV7-2,CASSLASTSGETQYF
TRBJ2-4,19,TRBV11-2,CASSPRGLAGRGAKNIQYF
TRBJ1-6,15,TRBV6-5,CASSYLQGYNSPLHF
TRBJ2-1,16,TRBV11-2,CASSGRRDRVYNEQFF
TRBJ2-3,16,TRBV19,CASRDSGRALTDTQYF
TRBJ2-7,16,TRBV28,CASSPQGAGRSYEQYF
TRBJ2-3,15,TRBV7-8,CASSPRESEADTQYF
TRBJ1-6,15,TRBV7-4,CASSLSGNYNSPLHF
TRBJ1-1,13,TRBV4-2,CASSRQGTTEAFF
TRBJ2-1,16,TRBV7-2,CASSLGLLAGVDEQFF
TRBJ2-6,15,TRBV6-8,CASSYEGSGANVLTF
TRBJ2-7,14,TRBV6-6,CASSARDGSYEQYF
TRBJ2-7,15,TRBV11-2,CASSLGRTGTYEQYF
TRBJ2-7,14,TRBV6-5,CASSFTGGGYEQYF
TRBJ2-1,16,TRBV5-1,CASSLDASVVYNEQFF
TRBJ2-7,17,TRBV7-6,CASSLGVGREIPYEQYF
TRBJ2-5,12,TRBV30,CAWTGGAETQYF
TRBJ2-7,14,TRBV4-1,CASSQVGGSYEQYF
TRBJ2-4,16,TRBV5-5,CASSQESRVAKNIQYF
TRBJ2-1,18,TRBV12-5,CASGSDPWTGTNYNEQFF
TRBJ2-7,15,TRBV7-2,CASSQGLAGGNEQYF
TRBJ2-2,15,TRBV11-2,CASSWTSGSPGELFF
TRBJ1-1,17,TRBV7-3,CASSSPRISWENTEAFF
TRBJ2-1,16,TRBV12-5,CASGLNVRAGDNEQFF
TRBJ1-2,14,TRBV7-2,CASSPGGADYGYTF
TRBJ2-7,15,TRBV28,CASSPSGQGKYEQYF
TRBJ2-5,14,TRBV5-4,CASSLLAREETQYF
TRBJ1-5,12,TRBV7-2,CASSFSWQPQHF
TRBJ2-1,14,TRBV30,CAWSRGQPYNEQFF
TRBJ2-3,15,TRBV14,CASSHQREEGDTQYF
TRBJ2-7,12,TRBV7-6,CASSLQGYEQYF
TRBJ2-1,15,TRBV7-3,CASSFNGQGRNEQFF
TRBJ2-4,15,TRBV11-2,CASKGLAGAKNIQYF
TRBJ2-3,11,TRBV5-1,CASSLTDTQYF
TRBJ2-3,14,TRBV28,CASSFRQRTDTQYF
TRBJ2-7,11,TRBV29-1,CSVLTGYEQYF
TRBJ2-3,17,TRBV4-3,CASSQDRAGGPTDTQYF
TRBJ1-1,15,TRBV18,CASNLLGSENTEAFF